The entry below describes one T cell receptor (beta chain). This sample stems from a study of blood T cell repertoires in COVID-19. Here immunoSEQ multiplex PCR was the method, and the copy in TCRdb shows in-frame clones only, minus some. In the table there are 300,000 or so clones, over 75% of which are singletons. V dropped 0 bases and J dropped 8 bases, with 9 bases sitting between them. CDR1 and CDR2 from the germline V gene are SGHNT and YYREEE (reference sequence). The CDR3 is 14 residues long. The sequencing sample was made of PBMCs or T cells enriched from blood (not recorded which). The TCR sequence derives from a woman between 25 and 40 years old who had recovered from COVID-19. This rearrangement joins TRBV5-4 to TRBJ1-6; weak D call: TRBD1 (6 bases). CDR3 bases: TGTGCCAGCAGCTTGGAAGGGGGGGATTCACCCCTCCACTTT. This encodes CASSLEGGDSPLHF.